This TCR beta chain was observed in a study of blood T cell repertoires in COVID-19. Study in general: Donors in the United States, Italy and Spain gave samples during acute or convalescent COVID-19. In each case, the material was cDNA or gDNA derived from T cells, B-cell-depleted T cells, or PBMCs.

The CDR3 loop spans 14 amino acids. CDR1 and CDR2 from the germline V gene are MNHEY and SVGAGI. The germline V and J ends were trimmed by 7 bases and 4 bases, with 16 bases remaining between them. Authors' methods: Reference gene primers were amplified, and this amplification served to estimate nucleated cell counts. Assay used: immunoSEQ multiplex PCR; TCRdb lists only in-frame clones, some missing. The D gene and trimming were derived from the DNA, and the V and J assignments and clone size from that table. This sample has about 29,000 clones; 80% to 90% occur once, and the top ten carry roughly 4%.

The sample consisted of peripheral blood. This sequence was found in a human donor in a cohort sampled during active COVID-19. This chain links TRBV6-5 with TRBJ1-2, with D perhaps TRBD1 (5 bases). The CDR3 nucleotides read TGTGCCAGCATTCAGCAGGGTATGCCCTATGGCTACACCTTC. This translates into CASIQQGMPYGYTF.